This TCR beta chain derives from a study of Graves' ophthalmopathy and Graves' hyperthyroidism. Amplification targeted the TCR beta CDR3 regions, with RNA transcripts as the source material. Following a first-round RT-PCR that used HTBI primers, a second-round multiplex PCR was carried out. TCRdb itself ran the multiplex PCR reads through MiXCR, one entry per CDR3 protein. The sample records approximately 700,000 distinct CDR3 sequences, roughly 41% being singletons. Between the trimmed V and J ends, which lost 5 bases and 0 bases, there was a span of 18 bases. CDR1 is SGDLS, CDR2 YYNGEE, per germline. There are 16 residues in the CDR3. None of the included patients had other autoimmune diseases, uncontrolled infections, pregnancy or lactation, as these led to exclusion. Orbital computed tomography, thyroid ultrasound, TRAb, serum thyroxine and clinical symptoms formed the basis of diagnosis. PBMCs had their origin in fresh peripheral blood (approximately 9.7 ml).

The specimen was peripheral blood. The TCR comes from an adult man with Graves' ophthalmopathy. The genes are TRBV9 and TRBJ2-7, with a weak D call TRBD1 (6 bases). CDR3 sequence reads: CASSLAGGDISYEQYF. The CDR3 coding sequence is TGTGCCAGCAGTCTCGCAGGTGGGGACATCTCCTACGAGCAGTACTTC.